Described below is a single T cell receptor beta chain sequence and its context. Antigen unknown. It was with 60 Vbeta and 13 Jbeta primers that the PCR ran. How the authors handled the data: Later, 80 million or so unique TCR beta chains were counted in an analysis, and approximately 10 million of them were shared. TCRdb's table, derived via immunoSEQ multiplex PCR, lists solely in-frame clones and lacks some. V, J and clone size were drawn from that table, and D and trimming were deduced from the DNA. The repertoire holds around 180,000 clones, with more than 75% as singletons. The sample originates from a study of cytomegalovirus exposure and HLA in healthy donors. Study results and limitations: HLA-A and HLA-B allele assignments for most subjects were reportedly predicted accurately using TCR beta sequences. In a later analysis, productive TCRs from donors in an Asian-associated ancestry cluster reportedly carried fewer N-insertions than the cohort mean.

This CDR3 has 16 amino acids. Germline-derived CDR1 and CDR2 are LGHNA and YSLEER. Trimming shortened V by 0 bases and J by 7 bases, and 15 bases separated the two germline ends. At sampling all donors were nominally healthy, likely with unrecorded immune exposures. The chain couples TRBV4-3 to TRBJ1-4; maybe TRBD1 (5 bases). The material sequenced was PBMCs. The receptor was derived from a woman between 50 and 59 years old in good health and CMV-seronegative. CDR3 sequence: CASSQDPQARGEKLFF. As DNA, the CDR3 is TGCGCCAGCAGCCAAGACCCCCAGGCTAGGGGTGAAAAACTGTTTTTT.